This is a list of T cell receptor beta chains from one sample in a study of blood T cell repertoires in COVID-19. Method: immunoSEQ multiplex PCR; TCRdb's copy keeps in-frame clones and lacks some. This table holds about 120,000 clones, approximately 80% found once. The material sequenced was peripheral blood. These receptors were collected from a man in his 70s with active or convalescent COVID-19. CDR3s include the opening cysteine and the closing phenylalanine or tryptophan. The D gene is left open where the match is weak. Some rows have no size entry. The others give once, few or many, or a class for an expanded clone.

V gene: TRBV5-1; clone size: .; J gene: TRBJ2-1; D gene: .; CDR3 protein: CASSEDLSSYNEQFF; CDR3 DNA: TGCGCCAGCAGCGAAGACTTGAGCTCCTACAATGAGCAGTTCTTC
V gene: TRBV7-9; clone size: few; J gene: TRBJ2-2; D gene: .; CDR3 protein: CASSSTRTTGELFF; CDR3 DNA: TGTGCCAGCAGCTCCACTAGAACCACCGGGGAGCTGTTTTTT
V gene: TRBV3-1/TRBV3-2; clone size: .; J gene: TRBJ2-7; D gene: TRBD2; CDR3 protein: CASSQGTSGRPYEQYF; CDR3 DNA: TGTGCCAGCAGCCAAGGGACTAGCGGGAGACCCTACGAGCAGTACTTC
V gene: TRBV6-1; clone size: .; J gene: TRBJ1-2; D gene: .; CDR3 protein: CASSEATGYGYTF; CDR3 DNA: TGTGCCAGCAGTGAAGCCACAGGGTATGGCTACACCTTC
V gene: TRBV6-5; clone size: .; J gene: TRBJ2-7; D gene: TRBD1; CDR3 protein: CASSSRTGREQYF; CDR3 DNA: TGTGCCAGCAGTTCTAGGACAGGACGGGAGCAGTACTTC
V gene: TRBV5-1; clone size: .; J gene: TRBJ1-2; D gene: TRBD1; CDR3 protein: CASSTGEDYGYTF; CDR3 DNA: TGCGCCAGCAGTACAGGGGAGGACTATGGCTACACCTTC
V gene: TRBV7-2; clone size: .; J gene: TRBJ2-3; D gene: TRBD2; CDR3 protein: CASSFPGGANTQYF; CDR3 DNA: TGTGCCAGCAGCTTCCCGGGGGGGGCGAATACGCAGTATTTT
V gene: TRBV27; clone size: .; J gene: TRBJ1-1; D gene: TRBD1; CDR3 protein: CASWTGRLVWRTRDNLAF; CDR3 DNA: TGTGCCAGCTGGACAGGAAGGTTGGTTTGGCGAACGAGGGACAATTTGGCCTTT
V gene: TRBV4-3; clone size: .; J gene: TRBJ1-5; D gene: TRBD1; CDR3 protein: CASSQVLQGGQPQHF; CDR3 DNA: TGCGCCAGCAGCCAAGTTTTGCAGGGGGGACAGCCCCAGCATTTT
V gene: TRBV29-1; clone size: .; J gene: TRBJ2-5; D gene: TRBD2; CDR3 protein: CSVEYSSGRGETQYF; CDR3 DNA: TGCAGCGTTGAATACTCTAGCGGGAGAGGGGAGACCCAGTACTTC
V gene: TRBV6-6; clone size: .; J gene: TRBJ2-2; D gene: .; CDR3 protein: CASSQGSGGTGELFF; CDR3 DNA: TGTGCCAGCAGCCAAGGGTCCGGAGGGACCGGGGAGCTGTTTTTT
V gene: TRBV3-1/TRBV3-2; clone size: .; J gene: TRBJ1-1; D gene: TRBD1; CDR3 protein: CASSHFDRANTEAFF; CDR3 DNA: TGTGCCAGCAGCCATTTCGACAGGGCGAACACTGAAGCTTTCTTT
V gene: TRBV7-2; clone size: .; J gene: TRBJ2-6; D gene: .; CDR3 protein: CASSHQSGANVLTF; CDR3 DNA: TGTGCCAGCAGCCACCAGTCTGGGGCCAACGTCCTGACTTTC
V gene: TRBV27; clone size: .; J gene: TRBJ1-6; D gene: .; CDR3 protein: CANIRQRLYGSPLHF; CDR3 DNA: TGTGCCAACATCAGACAGAGACTTTACGGATCACCCCTCCACTTT
V gene: TRBV28; clone size: .; J gene: TRBJ2-1; D gene: TRBD2; CDR3 protein: CASSSSGRNEQFF; CDR3 DNA: TGTGCCAGCAGTAGTAGCGGGAGGAATGAGCAGTTCTTC
V gene: TRBV5-5; clone size: .; J gene: TRBJ2-3; D gene: .; CDR3 protein: CASNIGLHTDTQYF; CDR3 DNA: TGTGCCAGCAACATAGGACTCCACACAGATACGCAGTATTTT
V gene: TRBV6-5; clone size: .; J gene: TRBJ1-4; D gene: TRBD1; CDR3 protein: CASSYDYRGVGEKLFF; CDR3 DNA: TGTGCCAGCAGTTATGACTACAGGGGAGTAGGTGAAAAACTGTTTTTT
V gene: TRBV7-9; clone size: .; J gene: TRBJ1-6; D gene: .; CDR3 protein: CASSVTVSYNSPLHF; CDR3 DNA: TGTGCCAGCAGCGTAACAGTCTCCTATAATTCACCCCTCCACTTT
V gene: TRBV14; clone size: .; J gene: TRBJ2-5; D gene: TRBD2; CDR3 protein: CASSQALAGGLETQYF; CDR3 DNA: TGTGCCAGCAGCCAAGCCCTAGCGGGGGGGCTTGAGACCCAGTACTTC
V gene: TRBV28; clone size: .; J gene: TRBJ1-2; D gene: TRBD1; CDR3 protein: CASSDRVPNYGYTF; CDR3 DNA: TGTGCCAGCAGCGACAGGGTCCCTAACTATGGCTACACCTTC
V gene: TRBV24-1; clone size: .; J gene: TRBJ1-2; D gene: TRBD1; CDR3 protein: CATSEGDRDSYGYTF; CDR3 DNA: TGTGCCACCAGTGAGGGGGACAGGGATTCCTATGGCTACACCTTC
V gene: TRBV11-1; clone size: .; J gene: TRBJ2-5; D gene: TRBD1; CDR3 protein: CASSFRTGASETQYF; CDR3 DNA: TGTGCCAGCAGCTTCCGGACAGGCGCCTCGGAGACCCAGTACTTC
V gene: TRBV12-3/TRBV12-4; clone size: .; J gene: TRBJ1-2; D gene: .; CDR3 protein: CASSATSGYTF; CDR3 DNA: TGTGCCAGCAGCGCTACCTCTGGCTACACCTTC
V gene: TRBV7-9; clone size: .; J gene: TRBJ1-5; D gene: .; CDR3 protein: CASSVYSSNQPQHF; CDR3 DNA: TGTGCCAGCAGCGTGTACAGCTCTAATCAGCCCCAGCATTTT
V gene: TRBV6-4; clone size: many; J gene: TRBJ1-1; D gene: .; CDR3 protein: CASSASPGNTEAFF; CDR3 DNA: TGTGCCAGCAGTGCGTCCCCCGGGAACACTGAAGCTTTCTTT
V gene: TRBV4-2; clone size: .; J gene: TRBJ2-7; D gene: TRBD2; CDR3 protein: CASSKERTSGSVYEQYF; CDR3 DNA: TGTGCCAGCAGCAAAGAACGGACTAGCGGGAGTGTCTACGAGCAGTACTTC
V gene: TRBV5-4; clone size: .; J gene: TRBJ2-2; D gene: TRBD1; CDR3 protein: CASSLGTGVSSGELFF; CDR3 DNA: TGTGCCAGCAGCTTGGGGACAGGGGTTTCGTCCGGGGAGCTGTTTTTT
V gene: TRBV5-4; clone size: .; J gene: TRBJ2-1; D gene: TRBD2; CDR3 protein: CASSFGLAGSYNEQFF; CDR3 DNA: TGTGCCAGCAGCTTTGGGCTAGCGGGCTCCTACAATGAGCAGTTCTTC
V gene: TRBV18; clone size: .; J gene: TRBJ2-5; D gene: .; CDR3 protein: CASSPTTGLQETQYF; CDR3 DNA: TGTGCCAGCTCACCAACTACAGGGCTACAAGAGACCCAGTACTTC
V gene: TRBV24-1; clone size: .; J gene: TRBJ2-1; D gene: TRBD2; CDR3 protein: CATSDIKRAGGWYNEQFF; CDR3 DNA: TGTGCCACCAGTGACATAAAACGAGCGGGAGGATGGTACAATGAGCAGTTCTTC
V gene: TRBV7-2; clone size: .; J gene: TRBJ2-6; D gene: .; CDR3 protein: CASSVNSGANVLTF; CDR3 DNA: TGTGCCAGCAGCGTCAACTCTGGGGCCAACGTCCTGACTTTC
V gene: TRBV28; clone size: .; J gene: TRBJ2-5; D gene: .; CDR3 protein: CASRLPRETQYF; CDR3 DNA: TGTGCCAGCAGGTTACCCCGGGAGACCCAGTACTTC
V gene: TRBV7-2; clone size: .; J gene: TRBJ1-4; D gene: .; CDR3 protein: CASSSTGIYEKLFF; CDR3 DNA: TGTGCCAGCAGCTCAACAGGAATTTATGAAAAACTGTTTTTT
V gene: TRBV11-2; clone size: .; J gene: TRBJ2-5; D gene: .; CDR3 protein: CASSLYPGRGETQYF; CDR3 DNA: TGTGCCAGCAGCTTATATCCGGGGAGGGGGGAGACCCAGTACTTC
V gene: TRBV19; clone size: .; J gene: TRBJ2-3; D gene: .; CDR3 protein: CASSRKTPTTTQYF; CDR3 DNA: TGTGCCAGTAGTCGAAAAACGCCAACTACTACGCAGTATTTT
V gene: TRBV5-1; clone size: .; J gene: TRBJ1-2; D gene: .; CDR3 protein: CASSLRQDSYGYTF; CDR3 DNA: TGCGCCAGCAGCCTCAGGCAGGACAGCTATGGCTACACCTTC
V gene: TRBV6-6; clone size: .; J gene: TRBJ1-2; D gene: .; CDR3 protein: CASSPTGVYGYTF; CDR3 DNA: TGTGCCAGCAGCCCCACAGGAGTATATGGCTACACCTTC
V gene: TRBV11-3; clone size: .; J gene: TRBJ2-6; D gene: .; CDR3 protein: CASSFQGANVLTF; CDR3 DNA: TGTGCCAGCAGCTTTCAGGGGGCCAACGTCCTGACTTTC
V gene: TRBV12-3/TRBV12-4; clone size: .; J gene: TRBJ1-1; D gene: .; CDR3 protein: CASSFRRGEAFF; CDR3 DNA: TGTGCCAGCAGTTTTCGCAGGGGAGAAGCTTTCTTT